A single sample is the source of the 20 T cell receptor beta chains below, sequenced in a study of cytomegalovirus exposure and HLA in healthy donors. Researchers ran the PCR with 60 Vbeta and 13 Jbeta primers. Method: immunoSEQ multiplex PCR; TCRdb's copy keeps in-frame clones and lacks some. The sample has around 200,000 clones, approximately 81% seen once. The sample consisted of PBMCs. These receptors all come from a woman aged 45-65 years in good health and CMV-seronegative.

This rearrangement joins TRBV5-5 to TRBJ2-3, with a weak D call TRBD1 (5 bases). Germline V gives CDR1 SGHKS, CDR2 YYEKEE (reference sequence). V was trimmed by 4 bases and J by 4 bases, leaving 19 bases between them. This CDR3 is 16 amino acids long. The CDR3 loop reads CASSPLGQRSPDTQYF. CDR3 DNA sequence: TGTGCCAGCAGCCCCTTGGGGCAACGTTCCCCAGATACGCAGTATTTT.

The J gene is TRBJ2-2, the V gene TRBV5-1; D call uncertain. With 6 bases removed from V and 4 bases from J, the gap between germline ends came to 19 bases. Per the germline V gene, CDR1 is SGHRS and CDR2 is YFSETQ. The CDR3 length is 16 residues. As DNA, the CDR3 is TGCGCCAGCAAACTGAGCCCCGGGTCGTCCACCGGGGAGCTGTTTTTT. Translated, it gives CASKLSPGSSTGELFF.

The rearrangement links TRBV7-2 to TRBJ2-1; no clear D gene. V was clipped by 2 bases and J by 10 bases, with 6 bases between them. The CDR3 sequence is 11 residues long. Germline loops: CDR1 SGHTA, CDR2 FQGNSA. The CDR3 protein is CASSLPGEQFF. The CDR3 DNA follows: TGTGCCAGCAGCTTACCCGGGGAGCAGTTCTTC.

This sequence joins TRBV9 and TRBJ2-3, with 7 bases aligning to TRBD1. V dropped 4 bases and J dropped 0; count of bases not matched to a gene: 8. Per the germline V gene, CDR1 is SGDLS and CDR2 is YYNGEE. CDR3 length equals 16 residues. The CDR3: CASSNRQGTSTDTQYF. The DNA of the CDR3 is TGTGCCAGCAGCAACCGACAGGGTACTAGCACAGATACGCAGTATTTT.

The chain recombines TRBV28 with TRBJ2-3, with D possibly TRBD1 on 6 matching bases. Germline CDR1 and CDR2: MDHEN and SYDVKM. Between the trimmed V and J ends, which lost 0 bases and 1 base, there was a span of 11 bases. This CDR3 comprises 16 residues. CDR3 in amino acids: CASSLWGAPGTDTQYF. DNA for the CDR3: TGTGCCAGCAGTTTATGGGGGGCCCCCGGCACAGATACGCAGTATTTT.

V is TRBV10-3 and J is TRBJ2-7; TRBD2 might be the D (5 bases). CDR1 ENHRY and CDR2 SYGVKD come from the germline V gene. The length of the CDR3 is 15 residues. V dropped 2 bases and J dropped 0 bases, with 11 bases sitting between them. The CDR3 nucleotides are TGTGCCATCAGTGAGCGGGCCGGGGTCTCCTACGAGCAGTACTTC. Translated: CAISERAGVSYEQYF.

This clone was detected a few times. A read error may account for a junction end that differs from germline. This chain connects TRBV7-9 to TRBJ2-2, with D maybe TRBD1 (5 bases). This CDR3 is built from 14 residues. Germline V gene data show CDR1 as SEHNR and CDR2 as FQNEAQ (reference sequence). The CDR3, as DNA: TGTTCCAGCAGTAGGGGCGCGAACACCGGGGAGCTGTTTTTT. It is translated as CSSSRGANTGELFF. Full variable domain (remainder filled in from reference TRBV7-9 and TRBJ2-2): DTGVSQNPRHKITKRGQNVTFRCDPISEHNRLYWYRQTLGQGPEFLTYFQNEAQLEKSRLLSDRFSAERPKGSFSTLEIQRTEQGDSAMYLCSSSRGANTGELFFGEGSRLTVL.

The chain carries TRBV19 and TRBJ2-7, with D perhaps TRBD2 (6 bases). The germline CDR1 and CDR2 sequences are LNHDA and SQIVND (reference sequence). V was clipped by 5 bases and J by 2 bases, with 13 bases between them. This CDR3 is built from 14 residues. DNA for the CDR3: TGTGCCAGTAGTCTTTACCCGGGAGCCTACGAGCAGTACTTC. Its protein product is CASSLYPGAYEQYF. The whole variable domain, filled in from reference TRBV19 and TRBJ2-7, reads DGGITQSPKYLFRKEGQNVTLSCEQNLNHDAMYWYRQDPGQGLRLIYYSQIVNDFQKGDIAEGYSVSREKKESFPLTVTSAQKNPTAFYLCASSLYPGAYEQYFGPGTRLTVT.

The rearrangement uses TRBV2 and TRBJ2-5; D gene uncertain. Trimming took off 1 base at V and 0 bases at J, with 6 bases between the two ends. Germline V gene data show CDR1 as SNHLY and CDR2 as FYNNEI. This CDR3 region has 14 residues. The CDR3: CASSEGVYQETQYF. CDR3 DNA: TGTGCCAGCAGTGAAGGCGTCTACCAAGAGACCCAGTACTTC.

V usage is TRBV6-5 and J usage is TRBJ2-1; TRBD1 might be the D (5 bases). In germline, CDR1 is MNHEY, CDR2 SVGAGI. CDR3 length: 15 amino acids. Trimming removed 5 bases from V and 6 bases from J, with 17 bases in between. CDR3 coding DNA: TGTGCCAGCAGTGTACACCATGCCACAGGCAATGAGCAGTTCTTC. This gives the protein CASSVHHATGNEQFF.

The chain employs TRBV19 and TRBJ2-7; weak D call: TRBD2 (5 bases). The V end lost 3 bases, the J end lost 2 bases, and 14 bases lay between the germline ends. Germline assignment: CDR1 LNHDA and CDR2 SQIVND (reference sequence). This CDR3 comprises 15 residues. CDR3 sequence: CASSIGSPRAYEQYF. CDR3 coding DNA: TGTGCCAGTAGTATCGGTTCTCCGAGGGCCTACGAGCAGTACTTC.

The chain combines TRBV5-5 with TRBJ2-7, with TRBD2 matching over 7 bases. V dropped 0 bases and J dropped 3; count of bases not matched to a gene: 6. From germline, CDR1 is SGHKS and CDR2 YYEKEE (reference sequence). The CDR3 spans 15 residues. CDR3 bases: TGTGCCAGCAGCTTGGGGGAGGGACGGTTCTACGAGCAGTACTTC. It encodes CASSLGEGRFYEQYF.

V is TRBV29-1 and J is TRBJ2-7, with D possibly matching TRBD1 (6 bases). Germline V CDR1 and CDR2: SQVTM, ANQGSEA. V lost 6 bases to trimming and J lost 1 base, with 10 bases between them. The CDR3 has 12 residues. CDR3 sequence: CSVEQGSYEQYF. The DNA of the CDR3 is TGCAGCGTCGAACAGGGTTCCTACGAGCAGTACTTC.

The chain uses TRBV27 and TRBJ2-5; the match to TRBD1 covers 7 bases. The junction had 11 bases not matched to a gene; V was cut back by 4 bases and J by 3 bases. This CDR3 contains 16 residues. The germline V gene has CDR1 MNHEY and CDR2 SMNVEV (reference sequence). The CDR3 DNA is TGTGCCAGCAGTTCCCTAACAGGGGATGTTAAAGAGACCCAGTACTTC. Protein: CASSSLTGDVKETQYF.

The chain's CDR3 is CAIRGDRGMVGYTF. CDR3 DNA: TGTGCCATCAGGGGGGACAGGGGAATGGTTGGCTACACCTTC. This chain connects TRBV10-3 to TRBJ1-2; TRBD1 matches 10 bases. CDR1 ENHRY and CDR2 SYGVKD come from the germline V gene. V was clipped by 6 bases and J by 7 bases; unmatched bases: 8. The CDR3 sequence is 14 residues long.

The chain uses TRBV19 and TRBJ2-7; 11 bases line up with TRBD1. Germline values: CDR1 LNHDA, CDR2 SQIVND (reference sequence). V trimming: 5 bases; J trimming: 6 bases; junction bases outside the gene matches: 3. The length of the CDR3 is 13 residues. The CDR3 loop reads CASSWGTGGEQYF. CDR3 nucleotide sequence: TGTGCCAGTAGTTGGGGGACAGGGGGCGAGCAGTACTTC.

The gene calls are TRBV29-1 and TRBJ2-1, with 8 bases identical to TRBD2. V was clipped by 4 bases and J by 9 bases; unmatched bases: 11. The germline gives CDR1 SQVTM, CDR2 ANQGSEA. The CDR3 consists of 14 residues. In nucleotides, the CDR3 is TGCAGCGTTGTTGCCCAGCGGGAGATGAGTGAGCAGTTCTTC. Translating gives CSVVAQREMSEQFF.

The chain joins TRBV7-9 to TRBJ2-3; tentatively, D is TRBD2 (6 bases). Trimming pared 2 bases from V and 4 bases from J, leaving 19 bases between. CDR3 length: 17 amino acids. Germline CDR1 SEHNR, CDR2 FQNEAQ (reference sequence). DNA for the CDR3: TGTGCCAGCAGCTTAATCAAGGCGGGAAACGTCCCAGATACGCAGTATTTT. It encodes CASSLIKAGNVPDTQYF.

Comments on this clone: Other DNA sequences in this sample translate to the same CDR3. The rearrangement joins TRBV7-9 to TRBJ2-7, with D perhaps matching TRBD2 (5 bases). There are 15 residues in the CDR3. The germline V gene encodes CDR1 SEHNR and CDR2 FQNEAQ (reference sequence). V gave up 0 bases and J gave up 0 bases, with 9 bases separating them. The CDR3 sequence: CASSLASGSSYEQYF. As DNA, the CDR3 is TGTGCCAGCAGCTTAGCGTCGGGGAGCTCCTACGAGCAGTACTTC.

V gene TRBV6-5 combines with J gene TRBJ2-7, with TRBD1 matching over 7 bases. This CDR3 spans 12 amino acids. J gave up 9 bases and V 6 bases, and 8 bases lay outside the gene matches. Germline V CDR1 and CDR2: MNHEY, SVGAGI. CDR3 coding DNA: TGTGCCAGCAGCAGGGGGTCCTCGAGGCAGTACTTC. Translating it yields CASSRGSSRQYF.